This TCR beta chain was identified in a study of regulatory T cells in long-lasting Graves disease. Study-level findings and limits: Comparison showed that persistent patients shared more public clonotypes (about 2,600) than new patients (approximately 1,000).

This CDR3 spans 16 amino acids. The V gene's germline CDR1 is LGHDT and CDR2 YNNKEL (reference sequence). V gave up 6 bases and J gave up 4 bases, with 20 bases separating them. Concerning this clonotype: The antigen is not known.

TCR beta libraries were built with iRepertoire HTBI primers and Arm-PCR of CDR3 regions. MiXCR was run by TCRdb on the multiplex PCR reads, yielding one entry per CDR3 protein. Among roughly 400,000 distinct CDR3 sequences listed, 21% were seen once. Time point: persistent/refractory GD, antithyroid drugs over 5 years with positive TRAb. The authors made the TCR library using RNA they extracted from PBMCs. Patients with Graves' disease were diagnosed by American Thyroid Association guidelines. A blood draw put about 9 milliliters of peripheral blood into EDTA tubes. The TCR sequence derives from a female donor with Graves disease. The chain couples TRBV3-1 to TRBJ2-3; D is undetermined. Sequencing was performed on peripheral blood mononuclear cells (PBMCs), taken when the disease was refractory, from a patient treated with antithyroid drugs. This CDR3 is CASSYKSNGGSDTQYF. The DNA of the CDR3 is TGTGCCAGCAGTTACAAAAGCAACGGTGGTTCAGATACGCAGTATTTT.